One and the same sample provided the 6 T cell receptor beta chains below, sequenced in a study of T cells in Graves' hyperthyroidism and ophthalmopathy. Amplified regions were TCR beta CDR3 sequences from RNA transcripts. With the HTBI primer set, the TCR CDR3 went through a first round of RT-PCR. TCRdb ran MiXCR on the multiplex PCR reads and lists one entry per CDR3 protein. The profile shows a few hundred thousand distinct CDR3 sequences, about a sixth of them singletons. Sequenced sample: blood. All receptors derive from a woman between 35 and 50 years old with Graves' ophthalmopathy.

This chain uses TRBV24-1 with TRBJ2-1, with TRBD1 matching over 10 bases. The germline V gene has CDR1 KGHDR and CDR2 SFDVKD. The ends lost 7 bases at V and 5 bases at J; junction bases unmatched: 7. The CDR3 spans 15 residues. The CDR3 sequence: CATSRQGAQHNEQFF. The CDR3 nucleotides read TGTGCCACCAGCCGACAGGGGGCACAACACAATGAGCAGTTCTTC.

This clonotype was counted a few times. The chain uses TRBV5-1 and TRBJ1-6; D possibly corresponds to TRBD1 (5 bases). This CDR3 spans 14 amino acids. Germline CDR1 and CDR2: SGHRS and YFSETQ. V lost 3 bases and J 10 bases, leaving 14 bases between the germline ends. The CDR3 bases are TGCGCCAGCAGCTGGGGGGGTGAGGGGTCACCCCTCCACTTT. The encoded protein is CASSWGGEGSPLHF.

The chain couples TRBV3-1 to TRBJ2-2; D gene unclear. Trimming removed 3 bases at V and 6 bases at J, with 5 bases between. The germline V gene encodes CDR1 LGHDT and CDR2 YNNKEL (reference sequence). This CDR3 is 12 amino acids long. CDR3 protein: CASSHLAGELFF. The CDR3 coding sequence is TGTGCCAGCAGCCATTTGGCCGGGGAGCTGTTTTTT.

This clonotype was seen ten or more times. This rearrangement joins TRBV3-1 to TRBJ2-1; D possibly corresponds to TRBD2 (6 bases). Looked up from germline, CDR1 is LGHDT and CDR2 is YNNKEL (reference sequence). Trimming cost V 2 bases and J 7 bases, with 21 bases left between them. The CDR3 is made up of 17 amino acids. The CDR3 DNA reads TGTGCCAGCAGCCAACTGGAGGCAGGAGGGCCGTATAATGAGCAGTTCTTC. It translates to CASSQLEAGGPYNEQFF.

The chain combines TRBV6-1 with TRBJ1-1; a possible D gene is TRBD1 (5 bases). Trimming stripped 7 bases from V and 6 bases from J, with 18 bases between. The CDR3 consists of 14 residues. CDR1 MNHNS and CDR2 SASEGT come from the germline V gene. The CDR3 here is CASTVTVSSSEAFF. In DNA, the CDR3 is TGTGCCAGCACCGTGACAGTTAGCAGTTCTGAAGCTTTCTTT.

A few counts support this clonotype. This CDR3 is CASSPTEITGELFF. The DNA of the CDR3 is TGTGCCAGCAGCCCTACCGAAATCACCGGGGAGCTGTTTTTT. This chain uses TRBV7-9 with TRBJ2-2, with D unclear. Germline CDR1 reads SEHNR; CDR2 reads FQNEAQ (reference sequence). Trimming took off 5 bases at V and 4 bases at J, with 11 bases between the two ends. This CDR3 contains 14 residues.